The 16 T cell receptor beta chains presented below share a single source sample, sequenced in a study of T cells after yellow fever vaccination. A single record per CDR3 protein comes from TCRdb applying MiXCR to the 5' RACE reads. The profile covers just under 30,000 distinct CDR3 sequences, with less than 6.5% appearing a single time and approximately 39% taken by the ten largest. Here the sequenced sample was CD8+ T cells sorted from PBMCs, taken 10 days after the yellow fever booster vaccination. These receptors all come from a man aged 25 to 40 who received the YFV17D yellow fever vaccine.

This clonotype was seen many times. This chain joins TRBV12-3 or TRBV12-4 and TRBJ2-3; D is unclear. Trimming removed 3 bases at V and 4 bases at J, with 11 bases between. The CDR3 has 14 amino acids. This CDR3 reads CASSFGLASDTQYF. CDR3 nucleotide sequence: TGTGCCAGCAGTTTCGGTTTGGCGTCAGATACGCAGTATTTT.

The V and J genes are TRBV19 and TRBJ1-2, with D uncertain. CDR1 and CDR2 (germline): LNHDA, SQIVND (reference sequence). This CDR3 is 12 amino acids long. Trimming left V 10 bases short and J 4 bases short, with 13 bases between. The DNA of the CDR3 is TGTGCCACCCAGACGGTTCTCTATGGCTACACCTTC. This sequence encodes CATQTVLYGYTF.

This clonotype was observed at least ten times. The chain links TRBV2 to TRBJ2-7, with D maybe TRBD1 (6 bases). The germline V gene has CDR1 SNHLY and CDR2 FYNNEI. This CDR3 has 18 residues. With 2 bases removed from V and 2 bases from J, the gap between germline ends came to 22 bases. This chain's CDR3 is CASSEPRLRGSDTYEQYF. For the CDR3, the DNA is TGTGCCAGCAGTGAACCCCGACTTAGGGGGTCGGACACCTACGAGCAGTACTTC. Drawing the rest from reference TRBV2 and TRBJ2-7, the complete variable domain is EPEVTQTPSHQVTQMGQEVILRCVPISNHLYFYWYRQILGQKVEFLVSFYNNEISEKSEIFDDQFSVERPDGSNFTLKIRSTKLEDSAMYFCASSEPRLRGSDTYEQYFGPGTRLTVT.

In this sample, this clonotype turned up many times. Written as DNA, the CDR3 is TGCGCCAGCAGCTACAGGGGTCAAGAGACCCAGTACTTC. It codes for CASSYRGQETQYF. The J gene is TRBJ2-5, the V gene TRBV5-1; 7 bases fit TRBD1. CDR1 is SGHRS and CDR2 is YFSETQ in the germline V gene. The J segment lost 2 bases and the V segment lost 3 bases, leaving 1 base of the junction unmatched. The CDR3 runs 13 residues. The entire variable domain, with the rest obtained from reference TRBV5-1 and TRBJ2-5, is as follows: KAGVTQTPRYLIKTRGQQVTLSCSPISGHRSVSWYQQTPGQGLQFLFEYFSETQRNKGNFPGRFSGRQFSNSRSEMNVSTLELGDSALYLCASSYRGQETQYFGPGTRLLVL.

This clonotype was seen repeatedly, ten times or more. The rearrangement joins TRBV6-2 or TRBV6-3 to TRBJ2-7; D remains ambiguous. Germline V gene lookup returns CDR1 MNHEY and CDR2 SVGEGT. This CDR3 has 13 residues. The V end lost 0 bases, the J end lost 2 bases, and 5 bases lay between the germline ends. The CDR3 sequence: CASSYSPPYEQYF. Written as DNA, the CDR3 is TGTGCCAGCAGTTACTCCCCACCCTACGAGCAGTACTTC.

At least ten counts were recorded for this clonotype. The gene calls are TRBV29-1 and TRBJ2-7; 10 positions match TRBD2. Germline CDR1 reads SQVTM; CDR2 reads ANQGSEA. The CDR3 runs 14 residues. Unmatched junction bases numbered 4, after V lost 1 base and J lost 4 bases. The CDR3 loop is CSVEGLAGVYEQYF. Written as DNA, the CDR3 is TGCAGCGTTGAAGGCCTAGCGGGAGTTTACGAGCAGTACTTC.

This clonotype appeared a few times. The V and J genes are TRBV27 and TRBJ2-3; D is uncertain. The CDR3 covers 13 residues. V was cut by 3 bases and J by 0 bases, with 4 bases left in between. Per germline, CDR1 MNHEY and CDR2 SMNVEV (reference sequence). The CDR3 loop is CASSLTSTDTQYF. For the CDR3, the DNA is TGTGCCAGCAGTTTGACTAGCACAGATACGCAGTATTTT.

This clonotype was counted ten times or more. CDR3 residues: CASSSTGTVPGYGYTF. The DNA of the CDR3 is TGTGCCAGCAGCTCCACCGGGACCGTACCCGGCTATGGCTACACCTTC. The chain carries TRBV12-1 and TRBJ1-2; TRBD1, the table's D call, was not compared with the DNA. TRBV12-1 counts as a pseudogene. The CDR3 covers 16 residues.

Many counts were recorded for this clonotype. This chain links TRBV6-5 with TRBJ2-2; unclear D gene. CDR1 and CDR2 from the germline V gene are MNHEY and SVGAGI. This CDR3 is built from 16 residues. Trimming left V 0 bases short and J 0 bases short, with 8 bases between. DNA of the CDR3: TGTGCCAGCAGTTACTCGATAAGCTCGAACACCGGGGAGCTGTTTTTT. Translation: CASSYSISSNTGELFF.

The table lists this clonotype with many counts. The chain is built from TRBV9 and TRBJ2-7; TRBD2 is a possible D gene (5 bases). The CDR3 is 15 residues long. Germline V lookup: CDR1 SGDLS, CDR2 YYNGEE. The V and J ends lost 4 bases and 3 bases respectively, with 17 bases between them. CDR3 in DNA: TGTGCCAGCAGCCGATCAAGCGGTGGGGTCTACGAGCAGTACTTC. Translating gives CASSRSSGGVYEQYF.

This clonotype was observed many times. A read error may account for a junction end that differs from germline. This chain links TRBV3-1 with TRBJ2-5; tentatively, D is TRBD2 (5 bases). Germline V gene sequence: CDR1 LGHDT, CDR2 YNNKEL (reference sequence). This CDR3 contains 12 residues. The CDR3 DNA sequence: TGTGCCAGCAGCCCGAACGGGGAGAACCAGTACTTC. Translating gives CASSPNGENQYF.

This clonotype was seen repeatedly, ten times or more. The genes are TRBV27 and TRBJ2-7; 12 bases line up with TRBD2. V was clipped by 9 bases and J by 3 bases; unmatched bases: 6. CDR3 length equals 14 residues. Germline CDR1 MNHEY, CDR2 SMNVEV (reference sequence). CDR3 sequence: CASAGLAGLYEQYF. DNA for the CDR3: TGTGCCAGTGCCGGACTAGCGGGGCTCTACGAGCAGTACTTC.

This clonotype was observed many times. The CDR3 reads CASSLLFREPASTDTQYF. In DNA, the CDR3 is TGTGCCAGCAGCTTGCTATTCCGGGAGCCAGCTAGCACAGATACGCAGTATTTT. This chain joins TRBV11-2 and TRBJ2-3; tentatively, D is TRBD2 (6 bases). V was clipped by 3 bases and J by 0 bases, with 19 bases between them. Looked up from germline, CDR1 is SGHAT and CDR2 is FQNNGV. There are 18 residues in the CDR3.

At least ten counts were recorded for this clonotype. The chain couples TRBV4-1 to TRBJ2-7, with D possibly TRBD2 on 5 matching bases. This CDR3 comprises 13 residues. The V end was cut by 1 base, the J end by 7 bases, with 11 bases between. Germline V gene sequence: CDR1 MGHRA, CDR2 YSYEKL. The CDR3: CASSQVESGEQYF. The CDR3 coding sequence is TGCGCCAGCAGCCAAGTCGAAAGCGGTGAGCAGTACTTC.

This clonotype was detected many times. CDR3 in DNA: TGTGCCAGCAGCTTCTCAGGGGGGCCCTCCTACGAGCAGTACTTC. Encoded protein: CASSFSGGPSYEQYF. The V gene is TRBV5-4, the J gene TRBJ2-7; D is possibly TRBD1 (7 bases). This CDR3 contains 15 residues. In germline, CDR1 is SGHNT, CDR2 YYREEE (reference sequence). V lost 2 bases to trimming and J lost 0 bases, with 12 bases between them.

This clonotype was counted at least ten times. V gene TRBV4-3 combines with J gene TRBJ2-3, with D possibly called TRBD1 or TRBD2 (5 bases each). CDR1 and CDR2 (germline): LGHNA, YSLEER. V lost 1 base to trimming and J lost 3 bases, with 11 bases between them. The CDR3 consists of 15 residues. CDR3 DNA: TGCGCCAGCAGCCAAGGTTGGGACGGTACAGATACGCAGTATTTT. As protein: CASSQGWDGTDTQYF.